In this sample, the clone carrying this T cell receptor beta chain turned up a few times. Its antigen is not identified. The entry originates in a study of cytomegalovirus exposure and HLA in healthy donors. The study's findings and limits: Most TCR sequences showed up rarely, but some public TCRs showed up in many donors. It was confirmed in vitro that a few of the CMV-associated chains were specific for CMV antigens. Immune exposure information comprised only CMV serostatus. In an earlier analysis, productive rearrangement rates for most beta V segments clustered near 87% or 30%.

60 Vbeta and 13 Jbeta primers were used in PCR. The method was immunoSEQ multiplex PCR; TCRdb's version includes in-frame clones alone and lacks a portion of them. The sample lists about 150,000 clones, roughly 82% occurring once. This TCR was recovered from a man aged 25 to 45 in good health and CMV-seronegative. The sequenced material came from PBMCs.

For the CDR3, the DNA is TGCGCCAGCAGCCAATCCGGGACAGGGCACCCTAACTATGGCTACACCTTC. Translation gives CASSQSGTGHPNYGYTF. The rearrangement uses TRBV4-1 and TRBJ1-2, with TRBD1 matching 9 bases. Germline trimming cut 2 bases from V and 0 bases from J; bases unmatched to any gene: 7. The germline V gene has CDR1 MGHRA and CDR2 YSYEKL. This CDR3 comprises 17 residues.